The present T cell receptor beta chain was sequenced within a study of blood T cell repertoires in COVID-19. Study as a whole: The study drew acute and convalescent COVID-19 samples from the United States, Italy and Spain. From T cells, B-cell-depleted T cells, or PBMCs came the material, which was cDNA or gDNA.

The data were produced by immunoSEQ multiplex PCR, yet TCRdb's version contains in-frame clones alone and is incomplete. This sample carries 50,000 to 70,000 clones, about 91% of them seen once, and the ten largest clones take over 2%. The CDR3 totals 15 residues. CDR1 is SGHNT, CDR2 YYREEE, per germline (reference sequence). The ends lost 4 bases at V and 0 bases at J; junction bases unmatched: 3. The sequenced sample was peripheral blood. The sequence was collected from a man aged 55 to 70 with acute or convalescent COVID-19. The chain joins TRBV5-4 to TRBJ2-2; TRBD2 matches at 7 bases. The CDR3 sequence: CASSPGGPNTGELFF. The CDR3 nucleotides read TGTGCCAGCAGCCCGGGGGGACCGAACACCGGGGAGCTGTTTTTT.